This T cell receptor beta chain was captured by sequencing in a study of T-cell memory formation after mild COVID-19. The germline V gene encodes CDR1 SGHTA and CDR2 FQGTGA. The CDR3 totals 15 residues. V trimming: 6 bases; J trimming: 3 bases; junction bases outside the gene matches: 6. TCRdb re-called the 5' RACE reads through MiXCR, storing one row per CDR3 protein. The data hold tens of thousands of distinct CDR3 sequences, with 7.3% observed a single time. This clonotype occurred a few times. Sequencing was carried out using PBMCs or a T cell subset sorted from them (not recorded which). The clonotype originates from a man younger than 30 who had mild COVID-19 (a few samples of this study predate the infection). Cell type and time point are not known. The chain joins TRBV7-3 to TRBJ2-3; 10 nucleotides line up with TRBD2. CDR3 coding DNA: TGTGCCAGCAGTCCGGAACTAGCGGGGACAGATACGCAGTATTTT. Protein sequence: CASSPELAGTDTQYF.